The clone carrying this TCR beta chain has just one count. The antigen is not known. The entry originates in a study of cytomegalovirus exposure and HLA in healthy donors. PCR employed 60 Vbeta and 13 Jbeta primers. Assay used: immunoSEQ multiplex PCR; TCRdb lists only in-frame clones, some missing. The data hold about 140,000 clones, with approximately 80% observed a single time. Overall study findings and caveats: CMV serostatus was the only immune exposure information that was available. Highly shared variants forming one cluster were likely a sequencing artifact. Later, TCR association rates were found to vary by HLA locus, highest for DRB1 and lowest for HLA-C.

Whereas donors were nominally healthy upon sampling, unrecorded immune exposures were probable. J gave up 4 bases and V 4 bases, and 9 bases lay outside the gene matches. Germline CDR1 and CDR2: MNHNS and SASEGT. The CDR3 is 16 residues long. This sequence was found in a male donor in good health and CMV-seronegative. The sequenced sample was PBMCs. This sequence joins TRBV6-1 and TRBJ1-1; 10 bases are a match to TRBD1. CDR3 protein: CASSVRDRGPFTEAFF. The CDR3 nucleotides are TGTGCCAGCAGTGTACGGGACAGGGGACCGTTCACTGAAGCTTTCTTT.